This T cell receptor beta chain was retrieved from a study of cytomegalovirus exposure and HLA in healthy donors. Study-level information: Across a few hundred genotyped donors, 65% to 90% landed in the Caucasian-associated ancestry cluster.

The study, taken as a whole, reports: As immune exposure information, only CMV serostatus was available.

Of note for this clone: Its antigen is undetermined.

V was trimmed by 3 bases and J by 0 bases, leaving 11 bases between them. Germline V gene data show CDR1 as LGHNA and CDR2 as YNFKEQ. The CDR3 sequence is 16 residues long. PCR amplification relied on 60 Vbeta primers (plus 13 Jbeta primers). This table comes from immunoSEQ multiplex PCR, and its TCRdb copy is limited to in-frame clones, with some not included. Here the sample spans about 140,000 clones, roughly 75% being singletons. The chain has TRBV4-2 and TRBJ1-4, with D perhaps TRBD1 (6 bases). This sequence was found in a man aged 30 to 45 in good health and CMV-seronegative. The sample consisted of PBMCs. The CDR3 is CASSHSQGATNEKLFF. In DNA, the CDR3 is TGTGCCAGCAGCCACTCACAGGGAGCAACTAATGAAAAACTGTTTTTT.